The present TCR beta chain was sequenced within a study of regulatory T cells in long-lasting Graves disease. Study results and limitations: When disease was persistent, TRBV28, TRBJ1-2 and TRBJ2-5 were the favored segments. Researchers examined only peripheral blood and not thyroid tissue.

In the case of this clonotype: The antigen is unknown. Just one base apart from a much larger clone, this may be a read error.

In building TCR beta libraries, iRepertoire HTBI primers were used together with Arm-PCR of CDR3 regions. TCRdb reanalysed the multiplex PCR reads using MiXCR and keeps one entry per CDR3 protein. This table holds approximately 250,000 distinct CDR3 sequences, about 18% found once. CDR3 length: 15 residues. The germline V gene has CDR1 MDHEN and CDR2 SYDVKM. Time point specified: newly diagnosed GD, antithyroid drugs for less than 3 months. PBMC-extracted RNA yielded the TCR library. Peripheral blood, at roughly 10 milliliters, went into EDTA tubes. The receptor's source is a female donor with Graves disease. This specimen was peripheral blood mononuclear cells (PBMCs), taken at new diagnosis, from a patient treated with antithyroid drugs. This chain joins TRBV28 and TRBJ1-2; 8 bases align to TRBD1. The J call is uncertain, as TRBJ2-4 better fits the DNA end. CDR3 protein: CASSGTGIVKNIQYF. CDR3 bases: TGTGCCAGCAGTGGGACAGGAATTGTCAAAAACATTCAGTACTTC.